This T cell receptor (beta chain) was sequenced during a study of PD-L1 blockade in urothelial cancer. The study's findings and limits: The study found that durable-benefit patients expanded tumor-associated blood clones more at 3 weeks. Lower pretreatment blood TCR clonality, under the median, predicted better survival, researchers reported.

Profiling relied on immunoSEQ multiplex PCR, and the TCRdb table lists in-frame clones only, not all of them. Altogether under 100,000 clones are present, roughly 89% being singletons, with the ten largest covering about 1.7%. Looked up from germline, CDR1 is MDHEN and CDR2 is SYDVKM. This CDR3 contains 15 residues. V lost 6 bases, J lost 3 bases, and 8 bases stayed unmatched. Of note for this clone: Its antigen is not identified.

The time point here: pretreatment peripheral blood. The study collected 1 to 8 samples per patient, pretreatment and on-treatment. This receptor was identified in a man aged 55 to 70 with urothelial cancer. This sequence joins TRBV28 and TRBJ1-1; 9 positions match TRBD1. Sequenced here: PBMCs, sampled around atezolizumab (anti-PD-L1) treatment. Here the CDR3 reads CASRPTGGWDTEAFF. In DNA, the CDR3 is TGTGCCAGCAGACCAACAGGGGGCTGGGACACTGAAGCTTTCTTT.